A selection of T cell receptor beta chains follows, all from one sample in a study of T-cell memory formation after mild COVID-19. MiXCR, run by TCRdb on the 5' RACE reads, gives a single entry per CDR3 protein. The sample carries about 340,000 distinct CDR3 sequences, approximately 16% recorded once. The sample comprised PBMCs or a T cell subset sorted from them (not recorded which). These receptor sequences come from a man between 18 and 29 years old who had mild COVID-19 (a few samples of this study predate the infection). Cell type and time point are not known. The CDR3 runs from the conserved cysteine through the conserved F or W. The D gene is left open where the match is weak. Clone size is not always given. Where it is, it says once, few, many or a class for expanded clones.

J gene,V gene,clone size,D gene,CDR3 DNA,CDR3 protein
TRBJ2-4,TRBV7-2,few,NA,TGTGCCAGCAGCCCCTCGGGGGACATTCAGTACTTC,CASSPSGDIQYF
TRBJ2-6,TRBV2,few,NA,TGTGCCAGCAGTGTGACACCCGGGGCCAACGTCCTGACTTTC,CASSVTPGANVLTF
TRBJ1-6,TRBV9,few,NA,TGTGCCAGCAGCGTAGATTGGGGAACGGGATCACCCCTCCACTTT,CASSVDWGTGSPLHF
TRBJ2-1,TRBV6-2/TRBV6-3,NA,NA,TGTGCCAGCAGTTACTCGAGAGGCCAGCCGTTCTTC,CASSYSRGQPFF
TRBJ1-5,TRBV27,once,NA,TGTGCCAGCAGTTTAAACGGAGGGAGCGATCAGCCCCAGCATTTT,CASSLNGGSDQPQHF
TRBJ1-5,TRBV7-2,few,NA,TGTGCCAGCAGCCAACAGTCCTCCGGCAATCAGCCCCAGCATTTT,CASSQQSSGNQPQHF
TRBJ2-3,TRBV5-1,NA,NA,TGCGCCAGCAGCTTGAGGGTGGATACGCAGTATTTT,CASSLRVDTQYF
TRBJ2-7,TRBV20-1,NA,NA,TGCAGTGCTAGTGACAACAGCAACTACGAGCAGTACTTC,CSASDNSNYEQYF
TRBJ2-4,TRBV19,NA,TRBD2,TGTGCCAGTAGTATAAGGGCTAGCGGGGGCGAAGGTGCCAAAAACATTCAGTACTTC,CASSIRASGGEGAKNIQYF
TRBJ2-7,TRBV7-9,few,NA,TGTGCCAGCAGCACCGGGGTCTACGAGCAGTACTTC,CASSTGVYEQYF
TRBJ2-3,TRBV2,NA,NA,TGTGCCACGGGGGGCGGCACAGATACGCAGTATTTT,CATGGGTDTQYF
TRBJ2-7,TRBV20-1,many,TRBD1,TGCAGTGCTCCGGGACAGGGCGTTAACGAGCAGTACTTC,CSAPGQGVNEQYF
TRBJ2-3,TRBV6-6,few,TRBD1,TGTGCCAGCAGTCAACAGGGGAGCCCCACAGATACGCAGTATTTT,CASSQQGSPTDTQYF
TRBJ2-1,TRBV7-9,few,NA,TGTGCCCATGCCTATGGGACTGAGTACAATGAGCAGTTCTTC,CAHAYGTEYNEQFF
TRBJ1-2,TRBV5-1,few,TRBD1,TGCGCCAGCACCGACTTAACAGGGGGTTATGGCTACACCTTC,CASTDLTGGYGYTF
TRBJ2-2,TRBV6-2/TRBV6-3,few,NA,TGTGCCAGCAGTCAGGGGAAAAACACCGGGGAGCTGTTTTTT,CASSQGKNTGELFF
TRBJ2-3,TRBV7-7,many,NA,TGTGCTAGCAGCGGCGGGGGCAGCACAGATACGCAGTATTTT,CASSGGGSTDTQYF
TRBJ1-1,TRBV4-1,NA,TRBD1,TGCGCCAGCAGCCAAAGATCCGGGCAGGGGGATGAAGCTTTCTTT,CASSQRSGQGDEAFF
TRBJ2-3,TRBV20-1,few,NA,TGCAGTGCTAGGGTCGGAGTTGTCGATACGCAGTATTTT,CSARVGVVDTQYF
TRBJ2-7,TRBV5-6,NA,TRBD2,TGTGCCAGCAGCCATAGCGGGGGGACGACCTACGAGCAGTACTTC,CASSHSGGTTYEQYF
TRBJ2-7,TRBV7-9,many,NA,TGTGCCACCGGCAGGGCCCACGAGCAGTACTTC,CATGRAHEQYF
TRBJ1-2,TRBV12-3/TRBV12-4,NA,TRBD1,TGTGCCAGCACCCTCCGACAGGGTGGGTGGTATGGCTACACCTTC,CASTLRQGGWYGYTF
TRBJ2-1,TRBV5-1,NA,TRBD2,TGCGCCAGTACGACTAGCGGGGGGTACAATGAGCAGTTCTTC,CASTTSGGYNEQFF
TRBJ2-3,TRBV5-1,few,TRBD2,TGCGCCAGCAGCGACCCGGGACTAGCGGGGGGGGATACGCAGTATTTT,CASSDPGLAGGDTQYF
TRBJ1-6,TRBV27,once,TRBD1,TGTGCCAGCAGTTACGGACAGGGAACACCCCTCCACTTT,CASSYGQGTPLHF
TRBJ2-5,TRBV7-8,NA,NA,TGTGCCAGCAGCTTCCTGGTGGACACGAATCAAGAGACCCAGTACTTC,CASSFLVDTNQETQYF
TRBJ1-1,TRBV4-3,NA,NA,TGCGCCAGCAGCCGATCGACAGGGAACACTGAAGCTTTCTTT,CASSRSTGNTEAFF
TRBJ1-4,TRBV27,NA,NA,TGTGCCAGCAGTTTCGGGGGAAAACTGTTTTTT,CASSFGGKLFF
TRBJ1-2,TRBV6-5,NA,NA,NA,CASSYFGPQGADGYTF
TRBJ1-2,TRBV25-1,few,TRBD1,TGTGCCAGCAGTGCGGGACAGAACTATGGCTACACCTTC,CASSAGQNYGYTF
TRBJ1-2,TRBV9,few,NA,TGTGCCAGCAGCTTCCAGGGCACGGCTAACTATGGCTACACCTTC,CASSFQGTANYGYTF
TRBJ2-6,TRBV6-5,few,NA,TGTGCCAGCAGGGGTGGCTTCTCTGGGGCCAACGTCCTGACTTTC,CASRGGFSGANVLTF
TRBJ1-2,TRBV7-2,NA,TRBD1,TGTGCCAGCAGCTTTGTGACAGGGGGGAACTATGGCTACACCTTC,CASSFVTGGNYGYTF
TRBJ2-7,TRBV10-3,NA,NA,TGTGCCATCAGGGGGGACTCTGCCAAACGGAGACAGTACTTC,CAIRGDSAKRRQYF
TRBJ1-2,TRBV7-9,few,NA,TGTGCCAGCACCTGGGGGTATGGCTACACCTTC,CASTWGYGYTF
TRBJ2-3,TRBV29-1,NA,TRBD1,TGCAGCGCCGAACCAGGACAGGGATTTAGGCAGTATTTT,CSAEPGQGFRQYF
TRBJ2-1,TRBV7-2,few,NA,TGTGCCAGCAGCTTACCACCACAGGGGGGGTCCTACAATGAGCAGTTCTTC,CASSLPPQGGSYNEQFF
TRBJ2-1,TRBV5-1,few,NA,TGCGCCAGCAGCCAAAACGCGGGGCATAACAATGAGCAGTTCTTC,CASSQNAGHNNEQFF
TRBJ1-1,TRBV29-1,few,NA,TGCAGCCTTCGGGGGAGGTCGCACACTGAAGCTTTCTTT,CSLRGRSHTEAFF
TRBJ2-3,TRBV9,few,NA,TGTGCCAGCAGCGGACTTGGAGGAGAGTCTAGCACAGATACGCAGTATTTT,CASSGLGGESSTDTQYF
TRBJ2-7,TRBV20-1,few,NA,TGCAGTGCAGAGATCACAGGGCGGTACGAGCAGTACTTC,CSAEITGRYEQYF
TRBJ1-2,TRBV28,NA,NA,TGTGCCAGCCTCTTCAGCCTGGATTATGACTATGGCTACACCTTC,CASLFSLDYDYGYTF
TRBJ1-2,TRBV6-5,few,TRBD1,TGTGCCAGCAGTTACGCGACAGGGAGGTTTGGCTACACCTTC,CASSYATGRFGYTF